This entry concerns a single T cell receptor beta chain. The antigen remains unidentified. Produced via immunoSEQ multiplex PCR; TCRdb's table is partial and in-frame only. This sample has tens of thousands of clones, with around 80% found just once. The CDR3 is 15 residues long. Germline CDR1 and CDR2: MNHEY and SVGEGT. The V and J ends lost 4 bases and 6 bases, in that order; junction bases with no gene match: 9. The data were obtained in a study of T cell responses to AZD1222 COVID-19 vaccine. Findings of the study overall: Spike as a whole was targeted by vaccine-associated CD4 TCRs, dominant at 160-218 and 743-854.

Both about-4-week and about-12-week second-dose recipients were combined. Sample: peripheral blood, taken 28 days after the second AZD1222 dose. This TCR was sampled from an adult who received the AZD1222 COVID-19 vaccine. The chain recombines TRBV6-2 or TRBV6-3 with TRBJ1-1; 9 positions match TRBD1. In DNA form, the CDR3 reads TGTGCCAGCAGTTTTGGGGGACAGGGTATTTCTGAAGCTTTCTTT. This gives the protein CASSFGGQGISEAFF.